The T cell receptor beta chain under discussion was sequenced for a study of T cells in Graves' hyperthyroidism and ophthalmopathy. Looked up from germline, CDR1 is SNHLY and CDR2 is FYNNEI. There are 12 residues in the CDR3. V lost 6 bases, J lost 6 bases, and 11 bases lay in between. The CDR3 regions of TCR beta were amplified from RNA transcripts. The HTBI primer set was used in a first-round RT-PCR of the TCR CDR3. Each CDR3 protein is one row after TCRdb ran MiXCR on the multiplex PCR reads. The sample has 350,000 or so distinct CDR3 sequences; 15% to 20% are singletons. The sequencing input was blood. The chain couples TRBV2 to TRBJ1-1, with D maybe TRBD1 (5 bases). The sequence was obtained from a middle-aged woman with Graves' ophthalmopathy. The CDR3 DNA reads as TGTGCCAGCAGATGGATGGGGGCTGAAGCTTTCTTT. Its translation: CASRWMGAEAFF.